One and the same sample provided the 6 T cell receptor beta chains below, sequenced in a study of shared clonotypes between healthy human individuals. TCRdb keeps only in-frame clones here, not all; method: immunoSEQ multiplex PCR. The sample carries 110,000 or so clones, about 63% recorded once. Sequences were obtained from memory CD8+ T cells sorted from blood. The sample's subset: CD45RO+ cells pooled with CCR7-negative TemRA cells. Source of these receptors: a young woman in good health.

In its sample, this clone was seen once. The CDR3: CASSPHWTSNEQFF. CDR3 DNA sequence: TGTGCCAGCAGTCCCCATTGGACTAGCAATGAGCAGTTCTTC. The rearrangement joins TRBV27 to TRBJ2-1; 7 bases map to TRBD2. In germline, CDR1 is MNHEY, CDR2 SMNVEV (reference sequence). V shed 5 bases and J 6 bases; nucleotides not matched to a gene: 7. The CDR3 loop spans 14 amino acids.

The rearrangement joins TRBV9 to TRBJ2-7, with D perhaps TRBD1 or TRBD2 (5 bases each). V lost 0 bases and J 3 bases, leaving 19 bases between the germline ends. CDR1 and CDR2 from the germline V gene are SGDLS and YYNGEE. This CDR3 has 17 amino acids. CDR3 coding DNA: TGTGCCAGCAGCGTAGGGGGGACCGGGCCCCTGGTCTACGAGCAGTACTTC. Translation gives CASSVGGTGPLVYEQYF. Full variable domain (missing parts from reference TRBV9 and TRBJ2-7): DSGVTQTPKHLITATGQRVTLRCSPRSGDLSVYWYQQSLDQGLQFLIQYYNGEERAKGNILERFSAQQFPDLHSELNLSSLELGDSALYFCASSVGGTGPLVYEQYFGPGTRLTVT.

Remarks on this clone: Given a far larger clone just one base away, this is likely a sequencing read error. This chain links TRBV28 with TRBJ2-6, with D perhaps TRBD2 (7 bases). The ends were cut back, 8 bases at V and 1 base at J, with 15 bases in the middle. This CDR3 comprises 16 residues. Germline V lookup: CDR1 MDHEN, CDR2 SYDVKM. As DNA, the CDR3 is TGTGCCAGCGGCGTAGGGGGGGGGTCTGGGGCCAACGTCCTGACTTTC. Translation gives CASGVGGGSGANVLTF.

With respect to this clone: At one end the junction does not follow the germline gene, possibly because of a read error. This chain joins TRBV25-1 and TRBJ2-2; the D gene is possibly TRBD2 (5 bases). CDR1 MGHDK and CDR2 SYGVNS come from the germline V gene. The CDR3 length is 11 residues. The CDR3 region is CATGEHRGAVF. In DNA, the CDR3 is TGTGCCACAGGTGAACACCGGGGAGCTGTTTTT. Combining the CDR3 with reference TRBV25-1 and TRBJ2-2 gives the whole variable domain EADIYQTPRYLVIGTGKKITLECSQTMGHDKMYWYQQDPGMELHLIHYSYGVNSTEKGDLSSESTVSRIRTEHFPLTLESARPSHTSQYLCATGEHRGAVFGEGSRLTVL.

This clone was recorded a few times. CDR3 sequence reads: CASSTHRGPSYEQYF. The DNA for the CDR3 is TGTGCCAGCAGCACCCACAGGGGGCCCTCCTACGAGCAGTACTTC. This chain joins TRBV7-8 and TRBJ2-7, with 9 nucleotides matching TRBD1. The CDR3 runs to 15 residues. Trimming took 5 bases from V and 0 from J; bases not matched to a gene: 5. The germline gives CDR1 SGHVS, CDR2 FQNEAQ.

The table lists this clone with a count of one. This sequence joins TRBV9 and TRBJ1-3; 7 bases are a match to TRBD1. The germline V gene has CDR1 SGDLS and CDR2 YYNGEE. V lost 4 bases and J lost 0; bases outside the gene matches: 10. The CDR3 totals 17 residues. The CDR3 here is CASSLYRGSSSGNTIYF. The CDR3 DNA reads as TGTGCCAGCAGCCTTTACAGGGGAAGTAGCTCTGGAAACACCATATATTTT. Drawing the rest from reference TRBV9 and TRBJ1-3, the complete variable domain is DSGVTQTPKHLITATGQRVTLRCSPRSGDLSVYWYQQSLDQGLQFLIQYYNGEERAKGNILERFSAQQFPDLHSELNLSSLELGDSALYFCASSLYRGSSSGNTIYFGEGSWLTVV.